The present T cell receptor (beta chain) was sequenced within a study of T cell responses to AZD1222 COVID-19 vaccine. Generated by immunoSEQ multiplex PCR, the TCRdb table keeps only in-frame clones and is missing some. The data contain approximately 190,000 clones, 80% to 95% of them singletons. The CDR3 covers 16 residues. Trimming pared 2 bases from V and 0 bases from J, leaving 11 bases between. Germline CDR1 WSHSY, CDR2 SAAADI. The J gene is TRBJ1-3, the V gene TRBV10-2, with D possibly matching TRBD1 (5 bases). This receptor was identified in an adult who received the AZD1222 COVID-19 vaccine. The source was peripheral blood, collected 28 days after the second AZD1222 dose. The CDR3 DNA sequence: TGCGCCAGCAGTGAGCGAAGGGGATTCTCTGGAAACACCATATATTTT. Translating gives CASSERRGFSGNTIYF.